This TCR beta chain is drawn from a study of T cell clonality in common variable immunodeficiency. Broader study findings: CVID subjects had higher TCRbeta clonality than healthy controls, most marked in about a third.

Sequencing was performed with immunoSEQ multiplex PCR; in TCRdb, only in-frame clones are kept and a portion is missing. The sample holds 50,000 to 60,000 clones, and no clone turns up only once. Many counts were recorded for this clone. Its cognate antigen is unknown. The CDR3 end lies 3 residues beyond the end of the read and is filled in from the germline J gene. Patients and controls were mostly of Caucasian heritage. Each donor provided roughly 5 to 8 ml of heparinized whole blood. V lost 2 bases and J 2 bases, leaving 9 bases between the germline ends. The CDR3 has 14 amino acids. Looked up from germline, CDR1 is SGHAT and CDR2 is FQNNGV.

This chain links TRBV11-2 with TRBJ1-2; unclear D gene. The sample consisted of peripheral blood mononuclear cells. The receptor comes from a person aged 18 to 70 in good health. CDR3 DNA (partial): TGTGCCAGCAGCTTAACAGACAACAACTATGGC. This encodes CASSLTDNNYG. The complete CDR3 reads CASSLTDNNYGYTF. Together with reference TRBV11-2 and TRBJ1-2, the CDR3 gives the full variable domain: EAGVAQSPRYKIIEKRQSVAFWCNPISGHATLYWYQQILGQGPKLLIQFQNNGVVDDSQLPKDRFSAERLKGVDSTLKIQPAKLEDSAVYLCASSLTDNNYGYTFGSGTRLTVV.